This T cell receptor (beta chain) emerged from a study of read filtering for tumor transcriptome and immune sequencing. As for the study in general: R-ISS stage counts were eight or nine for I, about 15 for II, 7 for III. Study conclusions and caveats: The CD138-negative fraction was mixed bone marrow immune cells, not pure T cells.

With respect to this clonotype: No antigen is known for it.

This library used roughly 400 ng RNA and molecular barcoded adaptors spanning alpha/delta and beta/gamma chains. TCRdb re-called the reads with MiXCR, one entry per CDR3 protein. The sample includes 100,000 to 150,000 distinct CDR3 sequences, roughly 13% seen only once; the top ten take approximately 10%. The germline CDR1 and CDR2 sequences are LGHDT and YNNKEL (reference sequence). V shed 1 base and J shed 12 bases, with 15 bases lying between them. CDR3 length: 13 residues. Sampling of bone marrow took place during active disease in every patient. The TCR comes from a donor over 35 with multiple myeloma. V and J are TRBV3-1 and TRBJ1-1; TRBD1 is a possible D gene (6 bases). Material: a population of CD138-negative cells sorted from bone marrow. The DNA of the CDR3 is TGTGCCAGCAGCCAAGGAGGGGCAGGGGCAACTTTCTTT. Its translation: CASSQGGAGATFF.